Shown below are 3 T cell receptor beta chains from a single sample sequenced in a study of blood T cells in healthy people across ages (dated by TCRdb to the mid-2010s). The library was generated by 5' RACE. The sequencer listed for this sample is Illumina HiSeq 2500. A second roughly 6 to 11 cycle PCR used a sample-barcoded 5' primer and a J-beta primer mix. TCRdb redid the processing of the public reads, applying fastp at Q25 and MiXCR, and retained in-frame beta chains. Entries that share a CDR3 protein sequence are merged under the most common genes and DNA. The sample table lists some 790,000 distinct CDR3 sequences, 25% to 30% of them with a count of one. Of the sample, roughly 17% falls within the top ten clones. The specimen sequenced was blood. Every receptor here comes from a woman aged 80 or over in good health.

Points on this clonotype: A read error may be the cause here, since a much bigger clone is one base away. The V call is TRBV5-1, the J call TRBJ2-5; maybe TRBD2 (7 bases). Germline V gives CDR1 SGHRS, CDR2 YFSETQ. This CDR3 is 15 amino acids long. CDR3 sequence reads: CASSLRRGAQETRYF. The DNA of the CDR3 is TGCGCCAGCAGCTTACGACGGGGGGCTCAAGAGACCCGGTACTTC.

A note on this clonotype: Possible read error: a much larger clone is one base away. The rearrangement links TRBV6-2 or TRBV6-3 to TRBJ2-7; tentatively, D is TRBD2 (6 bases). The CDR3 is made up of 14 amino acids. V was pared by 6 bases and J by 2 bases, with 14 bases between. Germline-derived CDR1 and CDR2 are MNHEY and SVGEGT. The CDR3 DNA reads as TGTGCCAGCAGACGACTAGTGGGGACCTACGAGCAGTACTTC. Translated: CASRRLVGTYEQYF.

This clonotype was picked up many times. The CDR3 spells CAWSVPARYGYTF. The DNA of the CDR3 is TGTGCCTGGAGTGTACCGGCCCGCTATGGCTACACCTTC. The V and J genes are TRBV30 and TRBJ1-2; no definite D call. V shed 0 bases and J shed 4 bases, with 9 bases lying between them. Germline values: CDR1 GTSNPN, CDR2 SVGIG (reference sequence). The CDR3 has 13 amino acids.